This entry features one T cell receptor beta chain sequence. The record originates from a study of blood T cell repertoires in COVID-19. The overall study: Sites in the United States, Italy and Spain provided acute and convalescent COVID-19 samples. In each case, the material was cDNA or gDNA derived from T cells, B-cell-depleted T cells, or PBMCs.

The CDR3 runs to 16 residues. CDR1 and CDR2 from the germline V gene are SGHVS and FQNEAQ. Unmatched junction bases numbered 9, after V lost 3 bases and J lost 2 bases. Clones were read by immunoSEQ multiplex PCR, and TCRdb kept only the in-frame ones, dropping some. The sample has under 3,500 clones, approximately 80% seen once. The clonotype was recovered from a human donor in a cohort sampled during active COVID-19. The material sequenced was peripheral blood. The chain couples TRBV7-8 to TRBJ2-5; 7 bases are shared with TRBD2. The CDR3 here is CASSLFVRGGQETQYF. DNA of the CDR3: TGTGCCAGCAGCTTGTTTGTGCGCGGGGGACAAGAGACCCAGTACTTC.